This T cell receptor beta chain was obtained from a study of blood T cell repertoires in COVID-19 (dated by TCRdb to the early 2020s). With regard to the full study: Collaborator samples came from the United States, Italy and Spain and covered acute and convalescent phases of COVID-19. The material from the prospective study consisted of cDNA or gDNA derived from T cells, B-cell-depleted T cells, or PBMCs. The dataset comprised deeply sampled blood TCRbeta repertoires from subjects exposed to, actively infected with, or recovered from COVID-19. A freely available public database, intended as a resource for researchers studying the immune response to SARS-CoV-2, is where the repertoires were released. Samples came from the ongoing ImmuneRACE study (first 160 participants) plus 1,254 subjects from 6 global collaborators. Nearly every sample came with metadata listing a de-identified subject ID, COVID-19 status, age in years and sex. HLA class I and class II types, where available, came from metadata supplied by the sample provider rather than from assay-based typing. General findings and caveats noted by the study authors: Clinical and demographic metadata were provided uncurated, with the amount varying by source and participant.

The immunoSEQ Assay, a bias-controlled multiplex PCR, was used to amplify TCRbeta CDR3 regions from genomic DNA. Per the authors' processing: The number of nucleated cells in each sample was estimated from the amplification of reference gene primers within the assay. To quantify the absolute abundance of each unique TCRbeta CDR3 rearrangement, sequence reads were collapsed and filtered. For each sample, productive Simpson clonality was calculated by taking the square root of Simpson's diversity index across productive rearrangements. TCRdb took this table from immuneACCESS and kept in-frame rearrangements with V and J called. Such tables lack part of the clones; where checked against another copy, unresolved V genes explain under half of the gap, and the rest is unexplained. V and J calls and clone size come straight from that table; D and trimming were deduced from the DNA. Within this sample are 100,000 to 150,000 clones, with 81% of them counted one time only. The biggest ten clones account for about a sixth of the sample.

One collaborating source in Seattle enrolled patients during active infection and followed them longitudinally through the course of disease. Whole blood was collected in K2EDTA tubes by collaborating institutions according to the institutions' own protocols. For TCRbeta analysis, collaborators shipped samples in one of three forms: frozen whole blood, isolated PBMCs, or DNA extracted from either of those sample types. Regarding this clone: No antigen is known for it. No base-level quality is on record; no much larger clone is a single base apart.

The V end loses 2 bases and the J end loses 3 bases, and a stretch of 8 bases separates them. From the cysteine through the phenylalanine, the CDR3 covers 14 amino acids. Just CDR3 DNA is preserved here, 42 bases in frame from base 1. The germline V gene provides CDR1 SNHLY and CDR2 FYNNEI. The receptor was derived from a man under 40 with COVID-19, enrolled during active disease. Recombination connected TRBV2 to TRBJ1-5; no D gene can be assigned with confidence. Sequenced input: peripheral blood. CDR3 sequence: CASSESQVNQPQHF. The DNA is as follows: TGTGCCAGCAGTGAATCCCAGGTCAATCAGCCCCAGCATTTT.